The table lists the clone carrying this T cell receptor beta chain with many counts. Its antigen remains unknown. CDR1 is SGHTA and CDR2 is FQGNSA in the germline V gene. J was trimmed by 7 bases and V by 8 bases; bases with no gene match: 10. There are 14 residues in the CDR3. The record originates from a study of T cells in Graves' hyperthyroidism and ophthalmopathy. Study-wide findings and caveats: The blood repertoire included most of the expanded thyroid clonotypes above 0.001.

Amplification yielded TCR beta CDR3 regions, with RNA transcripts as the source. A first-round RT-PCR of the TCR CDR3 used the HTBI primer set. From the multiplex PCR reads, TCRdb called clonotypes with MiXCR, one entry per CDR3 protein. Here the sample spans about 560,000 distinct CDR3 sequences, 46% being singletons. Stable Graves' hyperthyroidism denoted no ophthalmopathy progression over 18 months. Patients aged 18 to 65 had newly diagnosed hyperthyroidism of under 2 months' duration. The TCR comes from a woman in her late teens or twenties with Graves' hyperthyroidism. Sequencing used peripheral blood or thyroid tissue (not recorded which). This chain links TRBV7-2 with TRBJ1-4, with TRBD1 identical over 7 bases. The CDR3 sequence is CASAGEGAREKLFF. The CDR3 DNA reads as TGTGCCAGCGCGGGGGAGGGGGCTCGTGAAAAACTGTTTTTT. The full variable domain, in which reference TRBV7-2 and TRBJ1-4 provide the parts outside the CDR3, is GAGVSQSPSNKVTEKGKDVELRCDPISGHTALYWYRQSLGQGLEFLIYFQGNSAPDKSGLPSDRFSAERTGGSVSTLTIQRTQQEDSAVYLCASAGEGAREKLFFGSGTQLSVL.